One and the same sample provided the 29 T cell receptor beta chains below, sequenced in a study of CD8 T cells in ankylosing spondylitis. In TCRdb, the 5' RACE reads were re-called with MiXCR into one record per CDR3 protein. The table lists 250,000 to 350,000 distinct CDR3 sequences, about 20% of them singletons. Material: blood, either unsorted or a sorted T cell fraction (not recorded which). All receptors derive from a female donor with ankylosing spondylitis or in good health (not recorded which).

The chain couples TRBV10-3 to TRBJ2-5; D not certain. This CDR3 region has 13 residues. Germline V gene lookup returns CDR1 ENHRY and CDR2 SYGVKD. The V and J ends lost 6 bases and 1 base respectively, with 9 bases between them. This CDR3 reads CAIRGSVQETQYF. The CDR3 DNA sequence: TGTGCCATCAGAGGGTCGGTCCAAGAGACCCAGTACTTC.

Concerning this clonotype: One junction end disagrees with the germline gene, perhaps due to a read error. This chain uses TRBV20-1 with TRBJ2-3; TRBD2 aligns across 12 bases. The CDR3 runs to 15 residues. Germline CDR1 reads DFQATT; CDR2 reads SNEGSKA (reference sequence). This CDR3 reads CSTSGRTGSTDTQYF. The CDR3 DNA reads TGCAGTACTAGCGGGAGGACGGGTAGCACAGATACGCAGTATTTT.

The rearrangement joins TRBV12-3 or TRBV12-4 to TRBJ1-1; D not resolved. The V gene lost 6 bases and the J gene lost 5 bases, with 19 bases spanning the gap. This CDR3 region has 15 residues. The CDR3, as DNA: TGTGCCAGCAGACTGAGTCCGGGCCTATCGACTGAAGCTTTCTTT. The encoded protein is CASRLSPGLSTEAFF.

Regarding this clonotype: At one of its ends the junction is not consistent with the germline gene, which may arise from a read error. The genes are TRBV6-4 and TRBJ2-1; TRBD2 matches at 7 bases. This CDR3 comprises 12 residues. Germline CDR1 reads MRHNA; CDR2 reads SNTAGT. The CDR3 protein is CASSDSSGLLVF. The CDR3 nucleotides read TGTGCCAGCAGTGACTCCTCGGGACTACTAGTCTTC.

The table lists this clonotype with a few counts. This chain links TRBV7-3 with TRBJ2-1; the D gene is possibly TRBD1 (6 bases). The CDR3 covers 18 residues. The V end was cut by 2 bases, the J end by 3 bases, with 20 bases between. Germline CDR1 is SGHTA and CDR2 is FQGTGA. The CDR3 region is CASSLLPGIGGYYNEQFF. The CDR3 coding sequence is TGTGCCAGCAGCTTACTTCCCGGAATAGGGGGATACTACAATGAGCAGTTCTTC. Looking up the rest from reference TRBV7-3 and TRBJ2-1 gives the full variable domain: GAGVSQTPSNKVTEKGKYVELRCDPISGHTALYWYRQSLGQGPEFLIYFQGTGAADDSGLPNDRFFAVRPEGSVSTLKIQRTERGDSAVYLCASSLLPGIGGYYNEQFFGPGTRLTVL.

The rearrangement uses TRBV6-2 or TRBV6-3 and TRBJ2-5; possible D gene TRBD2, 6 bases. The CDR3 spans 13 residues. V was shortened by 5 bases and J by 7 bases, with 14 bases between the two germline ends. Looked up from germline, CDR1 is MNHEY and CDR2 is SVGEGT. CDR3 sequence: CASSRVARGTQYF. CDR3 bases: TGTGCCAGCAGTCGCGTAGCGCGGGGGACCCAGTACTTC.

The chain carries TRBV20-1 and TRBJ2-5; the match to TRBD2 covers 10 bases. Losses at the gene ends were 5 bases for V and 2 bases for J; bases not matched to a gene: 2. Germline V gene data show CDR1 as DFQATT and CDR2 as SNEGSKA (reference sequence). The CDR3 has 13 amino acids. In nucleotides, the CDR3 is TGCAGTGCTGCTAGCGGGAGACAAGAGACCCAGTACTTC. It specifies CSAASGRQETQYF.

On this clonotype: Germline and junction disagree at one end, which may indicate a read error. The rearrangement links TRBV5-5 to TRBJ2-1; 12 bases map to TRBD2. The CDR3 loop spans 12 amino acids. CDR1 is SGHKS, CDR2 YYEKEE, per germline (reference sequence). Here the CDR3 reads CASSPSGRADLF. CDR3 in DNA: TGTGCCAGCAGCCCTAGCGGGAGGGCAGACCTCTTC.

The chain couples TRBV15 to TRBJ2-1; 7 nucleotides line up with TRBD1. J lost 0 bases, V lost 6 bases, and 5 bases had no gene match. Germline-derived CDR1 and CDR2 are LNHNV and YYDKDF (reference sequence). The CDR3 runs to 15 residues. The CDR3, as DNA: TGTGCCACCAGACCACAGGGGAGCTCCTACAATGAGCAGTTCTTC. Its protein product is CATRPQGSSYNEQFF.

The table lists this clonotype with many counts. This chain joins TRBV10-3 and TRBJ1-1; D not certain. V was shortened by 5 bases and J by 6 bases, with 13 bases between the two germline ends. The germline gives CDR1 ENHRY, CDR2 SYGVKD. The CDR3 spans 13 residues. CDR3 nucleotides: TGTGCCATCAGTTGGACCCGAGAGGCTGAAGCTTTCTTT. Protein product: CAISWTREAEAFF.

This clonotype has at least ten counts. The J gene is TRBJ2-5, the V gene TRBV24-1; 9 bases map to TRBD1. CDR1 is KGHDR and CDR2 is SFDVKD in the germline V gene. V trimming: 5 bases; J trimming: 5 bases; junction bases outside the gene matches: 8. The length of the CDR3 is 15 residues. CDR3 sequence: CATSAGTGRVETQYF. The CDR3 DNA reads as TGTGCCACCAGTGCGGGGACAGGGAGGGTTGAGACCCAGTACTTC.

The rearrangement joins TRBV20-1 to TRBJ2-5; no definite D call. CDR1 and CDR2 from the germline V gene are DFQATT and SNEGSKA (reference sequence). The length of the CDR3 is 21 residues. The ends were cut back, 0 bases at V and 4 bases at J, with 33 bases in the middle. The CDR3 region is CSARDYPVHRRTGAVLETQYF. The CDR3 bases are TGCAGTGCTAGAGATTATCCGGTCCATCGTCGGACGGGTGCGGTGCTAGAGACCCAGTACTTC.

The CDR3 reads CASLAGGNYNEQFF. The CDR3 DNA follows: TGTGCCAGCCTAGCGGGAGGGAACTACAATGAGCAGTTCTTC. The chain combines TRBV28 with TRBJ2-1; 12 nucleotides align to TRBD2. The J segment lost 3 bases and the V segment lost 8 bases, leaving 2 bases of the junction unmatched. Looked up from germline, CDR1 is MDHEN and CDR2 is SYDVKM. This CDR3 is built from 14 residues.

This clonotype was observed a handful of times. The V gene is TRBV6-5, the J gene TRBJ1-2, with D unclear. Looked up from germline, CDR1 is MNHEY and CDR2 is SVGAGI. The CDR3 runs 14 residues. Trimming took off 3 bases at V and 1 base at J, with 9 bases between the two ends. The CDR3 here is CASSYGSGNYGYTF. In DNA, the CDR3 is TGTGCCAGCAGTTATGGGTCGGGTAACTATGGCTACACCTTC.

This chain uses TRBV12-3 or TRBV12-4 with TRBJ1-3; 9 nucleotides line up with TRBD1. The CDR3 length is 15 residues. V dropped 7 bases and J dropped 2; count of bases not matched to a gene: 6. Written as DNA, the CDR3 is TGTGCCAGCACCACACAGGGGGCGACTGGAAACACCATATATTTT. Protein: CASTTQGATGNTIYF.

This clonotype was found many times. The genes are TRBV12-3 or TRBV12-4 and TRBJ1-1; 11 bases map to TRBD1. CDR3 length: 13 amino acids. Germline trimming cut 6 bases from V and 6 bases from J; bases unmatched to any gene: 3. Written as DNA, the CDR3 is TGTGCCAGCAGGCTGGGACAGGGGGCTGAAGCTTTCTTT. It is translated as CASRLGQGAEAFF.

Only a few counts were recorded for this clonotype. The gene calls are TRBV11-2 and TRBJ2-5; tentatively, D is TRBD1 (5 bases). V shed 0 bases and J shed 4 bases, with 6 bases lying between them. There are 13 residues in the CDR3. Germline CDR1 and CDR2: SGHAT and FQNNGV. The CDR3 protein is CASSLEGPETQYF. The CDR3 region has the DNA TGTGCCAGCAGCTTAGAGGGGCCAGAGACCCAGTACTTC.

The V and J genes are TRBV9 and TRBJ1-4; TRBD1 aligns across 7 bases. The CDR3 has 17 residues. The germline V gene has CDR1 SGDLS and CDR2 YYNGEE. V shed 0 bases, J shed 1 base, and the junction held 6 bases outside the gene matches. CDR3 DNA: TGTGCCAGCAGCGTAGCTGCTCAGGGGGTAACTAATGAAAAACTGTTTTTT. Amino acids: CASSVAAQGVTNEKLFF.

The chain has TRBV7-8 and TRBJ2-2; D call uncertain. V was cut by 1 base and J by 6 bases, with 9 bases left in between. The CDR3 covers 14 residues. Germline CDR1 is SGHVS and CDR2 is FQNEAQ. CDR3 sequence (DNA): TGTGCCAGCAGCTTAGGCGATTTTCCCGGGGAGCTGTTTTTT. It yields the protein CASSLGDFPGELFF.

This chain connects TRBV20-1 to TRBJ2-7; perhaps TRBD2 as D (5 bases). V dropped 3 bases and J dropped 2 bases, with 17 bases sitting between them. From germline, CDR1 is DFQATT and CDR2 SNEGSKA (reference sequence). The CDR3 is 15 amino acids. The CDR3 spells CSASDPASFTYEQYF. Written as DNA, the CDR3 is TGCAGTGCTAGTGATCCGGCTAGCTTTACCTACGAGCAGTACTTC.

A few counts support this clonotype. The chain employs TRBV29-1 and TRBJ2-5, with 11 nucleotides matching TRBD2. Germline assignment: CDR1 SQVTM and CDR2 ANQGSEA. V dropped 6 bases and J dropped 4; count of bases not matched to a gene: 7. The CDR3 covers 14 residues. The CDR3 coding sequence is TGCAGCGTCCCCGGAACTAGCGGGAGAGAGACCCAGTACTTC. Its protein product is CSVPGTSGRETQYF.

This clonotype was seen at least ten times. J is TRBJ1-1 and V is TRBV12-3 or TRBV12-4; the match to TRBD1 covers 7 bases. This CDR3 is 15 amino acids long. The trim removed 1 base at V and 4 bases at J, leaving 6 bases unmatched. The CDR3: CASSLGQGVGTEAFF. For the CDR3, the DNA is TGTGCCAGCAGTTTAGGGCAGGGGGTGGGCACTGAAGCTTTCTTT.

CDR3 coding DNA: TGTGCCACCAGACTAGCGGGAGATTGGGGGCAGTACTTC. This codes for CATRLAGDWGQYF. The J gene is TRBJ2-7, the V gene TRBV15; TRBD2 matches at 11 bases. The CDR3 is made up of 13 amino acids. Germline V gene data show CDR1 as LNHNV and CDR2 as YYDKDF (reference sequence). Trimming at V came to 6 bases and at J to 9 bases, leaving 7 bases not matched to a gene.

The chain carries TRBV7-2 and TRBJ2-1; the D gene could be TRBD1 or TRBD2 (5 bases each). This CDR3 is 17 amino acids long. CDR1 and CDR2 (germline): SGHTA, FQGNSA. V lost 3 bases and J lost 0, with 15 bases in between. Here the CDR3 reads CASSFPPGPDSYNEQFF. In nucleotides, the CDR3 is TGTGCCAGCAGCTTCCCTCCGGGACCAGACTCCTACAATGAGCAGTTCTTC.

For the CDR3, the DNA is TGTGCCAGCAGCCGACAGAATTCACCCCTCCACTTT. Its translation is CASSRQNSPLHF. The chain uses TRBV7-8 and TRBJ1-6; perhaps TRBD1 as D (5 bases). Trimming took off 5 bases at V and 7 bases at J, with 6 bases between the two ends. The CDR3 is 12 residues long. Germline V gene data show CDR1 as SGHVS and CDR2 as FQNEAQ.

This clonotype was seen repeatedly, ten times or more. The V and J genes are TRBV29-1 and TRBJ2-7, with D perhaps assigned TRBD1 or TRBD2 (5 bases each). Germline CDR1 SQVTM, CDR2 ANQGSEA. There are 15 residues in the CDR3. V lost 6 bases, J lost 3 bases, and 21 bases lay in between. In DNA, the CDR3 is TGCAGCGTCCAAGGAGGTAGCCAGGGCGGCTACGAGCAGTACTTC. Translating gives CSVQGGSQGGYEQYF.

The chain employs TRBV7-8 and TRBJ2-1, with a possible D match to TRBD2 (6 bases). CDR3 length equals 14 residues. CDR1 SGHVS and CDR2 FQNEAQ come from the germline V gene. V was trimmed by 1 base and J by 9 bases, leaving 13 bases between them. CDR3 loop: CASSLVSGVSEQFF. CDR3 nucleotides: TGTGCCAGCAGCTTAGTCTCGGGGGTCAGTGAGCAGTTCTTC. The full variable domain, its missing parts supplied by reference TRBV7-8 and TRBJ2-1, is GAGVSQSPRYKVAKRGQDVALRCDPISGHVSLFWYQQALGQGPEFLTYFQNEAQLDKSGLPSDRFFAERPEGSVSTLKIQRTQQEDSAVYLCASSLVSGVSEQFFGPGTRLTVL.

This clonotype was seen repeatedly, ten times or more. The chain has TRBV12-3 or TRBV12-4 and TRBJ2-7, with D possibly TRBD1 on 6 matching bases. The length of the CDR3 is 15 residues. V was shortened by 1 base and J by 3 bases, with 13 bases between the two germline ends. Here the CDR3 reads CASSLVRQGNYEQYF. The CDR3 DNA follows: TGTGCCAGCAGTTTAGTGAGGCAGGGGAACTACGAGCAGTACTTC.

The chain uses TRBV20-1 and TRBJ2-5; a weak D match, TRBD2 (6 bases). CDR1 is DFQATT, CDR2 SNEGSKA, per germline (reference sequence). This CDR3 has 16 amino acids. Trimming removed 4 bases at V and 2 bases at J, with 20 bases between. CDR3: CSATPVGSGLQETQYF. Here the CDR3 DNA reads TGCAGTGCTACCCCGGTAGGTAGCGGACTACAAGAGACCCAGTACTTC.